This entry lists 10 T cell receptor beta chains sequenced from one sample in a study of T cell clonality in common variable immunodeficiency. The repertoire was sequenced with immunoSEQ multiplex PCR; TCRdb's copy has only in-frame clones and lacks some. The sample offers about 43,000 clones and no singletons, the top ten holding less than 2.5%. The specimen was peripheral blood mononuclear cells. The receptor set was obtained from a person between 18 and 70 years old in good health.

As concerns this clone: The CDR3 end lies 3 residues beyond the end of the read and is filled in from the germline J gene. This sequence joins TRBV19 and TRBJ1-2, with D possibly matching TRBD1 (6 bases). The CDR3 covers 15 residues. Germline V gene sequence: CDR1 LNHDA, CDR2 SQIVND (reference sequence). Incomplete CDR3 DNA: TGTGCCAGTAGTATACAGGGGAGGAATCCCTACGAC. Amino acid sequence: CASSIQGRNPYD. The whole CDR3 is CASSIQGRNPYDYTF.

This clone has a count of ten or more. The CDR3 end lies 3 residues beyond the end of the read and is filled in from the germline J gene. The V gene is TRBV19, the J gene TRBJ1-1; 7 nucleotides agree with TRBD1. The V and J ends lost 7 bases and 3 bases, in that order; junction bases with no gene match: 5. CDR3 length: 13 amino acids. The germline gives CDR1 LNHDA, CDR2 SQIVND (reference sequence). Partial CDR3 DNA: TGTGCCAGTACCCTTGACAGGGACACTGAA. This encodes CASTLDRDTE. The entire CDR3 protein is CASTLDRDTEAFF.

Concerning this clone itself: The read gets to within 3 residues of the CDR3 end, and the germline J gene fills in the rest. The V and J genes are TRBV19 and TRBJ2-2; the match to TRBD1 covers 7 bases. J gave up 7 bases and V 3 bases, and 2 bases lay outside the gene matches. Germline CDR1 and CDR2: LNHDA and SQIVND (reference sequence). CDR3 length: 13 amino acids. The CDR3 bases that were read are TGTGCCAGTAGTATGGGGACAGTCGGGGAG. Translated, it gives CASSMGTVGE. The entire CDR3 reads CASSMGTVGELFF.

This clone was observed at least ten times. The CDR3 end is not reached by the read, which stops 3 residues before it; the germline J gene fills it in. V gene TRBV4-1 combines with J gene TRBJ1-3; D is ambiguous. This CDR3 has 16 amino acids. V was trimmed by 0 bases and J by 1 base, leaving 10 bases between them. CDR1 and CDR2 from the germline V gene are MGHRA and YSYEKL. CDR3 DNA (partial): TGCGCCAGCAGCCAAGAGGCGGTTGGTTCTGGAAACACC. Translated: CASSQEAVGSGNT. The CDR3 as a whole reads CASSQEAVGSGNTIYF.

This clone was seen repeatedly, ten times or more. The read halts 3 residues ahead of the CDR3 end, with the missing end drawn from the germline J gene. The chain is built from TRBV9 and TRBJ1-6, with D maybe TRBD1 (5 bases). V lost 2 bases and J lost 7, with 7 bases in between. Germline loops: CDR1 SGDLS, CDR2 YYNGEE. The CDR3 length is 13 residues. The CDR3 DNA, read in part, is TGTGCCAGCAGCGTTGGGGGGAATTCACCC. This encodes CASSVGGNSP. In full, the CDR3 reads CASSVGGNSPLHF.

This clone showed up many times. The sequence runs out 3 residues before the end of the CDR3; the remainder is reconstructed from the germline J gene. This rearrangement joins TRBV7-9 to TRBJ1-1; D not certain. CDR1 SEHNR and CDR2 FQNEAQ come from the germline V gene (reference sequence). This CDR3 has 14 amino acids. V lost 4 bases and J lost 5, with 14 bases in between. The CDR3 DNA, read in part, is TGTGCCAGCAGCTCAGCCCCTCCGGGTACTGAA. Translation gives CASSSAPPGTE. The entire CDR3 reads CASSSAPPGTEAFF.

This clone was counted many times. The CDR3 sequence is CASSLDSGSADTQYF. The sequenced CDR3 bases are TGTGCCAGCAGCTTAGATAGCGGTTCCGCAGATACG. The chain links TRBV11-2 to TRBJ2-3, with D tentatively TRBD2 (6 bases). The DNA ends 3 residues before the CDR3 does, and the rest of the CDR3 is filled in from the germline J gene. The CDR3 contains 15 residues. Per the germline V gene, CDR1 is SGHAT and CDR2 is FQNNGV. V lost 0 bases to trimming and J lost 4 bases, with 11 bases between them.

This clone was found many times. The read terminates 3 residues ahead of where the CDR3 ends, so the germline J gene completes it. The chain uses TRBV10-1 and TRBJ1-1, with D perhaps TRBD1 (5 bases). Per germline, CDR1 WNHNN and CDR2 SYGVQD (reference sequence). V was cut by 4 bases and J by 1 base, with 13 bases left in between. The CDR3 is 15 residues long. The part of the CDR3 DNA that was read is TGCGCCAGCAGTGCCCCGAGGGGCGGGAACACTGAA. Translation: CASSAPRGGNTE. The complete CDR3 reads CASSAPRGGNTEAFF.

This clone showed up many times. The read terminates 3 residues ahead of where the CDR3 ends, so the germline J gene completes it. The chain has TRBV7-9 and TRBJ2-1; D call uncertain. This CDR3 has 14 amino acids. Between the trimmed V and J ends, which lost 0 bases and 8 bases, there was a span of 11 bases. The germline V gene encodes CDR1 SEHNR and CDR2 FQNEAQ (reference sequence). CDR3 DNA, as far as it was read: TGTGCCAGCAGCTTAGCGCTAAATGCATATGAG. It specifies CASSLALNAYE. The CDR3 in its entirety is CASSLALNAYEQFF.

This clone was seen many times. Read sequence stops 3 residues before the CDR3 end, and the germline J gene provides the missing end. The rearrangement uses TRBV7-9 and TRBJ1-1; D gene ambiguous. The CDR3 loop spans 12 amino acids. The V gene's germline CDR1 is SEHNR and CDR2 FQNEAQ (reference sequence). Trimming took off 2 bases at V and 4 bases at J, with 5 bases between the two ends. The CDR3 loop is CASSLSSTEAFF. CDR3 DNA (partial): TGTGCCAGCAGCTTATCATCCACTGAA.